This TCR beta chain came from a study of cytomegalovirus exposure and HLA in healthy donors (dated 2017 in TCRdb). About the study as a whole: An earlier analysis of some 550 of the donors reported roughly 270 Gb of sequence data and roughly 100 million unique TCR beta sequences from about 200 million T cells. In a later analysis, previously published TCR beta repertoires from fewer than 750 donors were re-analyzed and high-resolution HLA genotyping was added so that TCR occurrence patterns could be studied. A separate validation cohort of more than 100 different subjects was used in addition to the roughly 700-subject first cohort. An earlier analysis of approximately 580 of the donors used high-throughput TCR beta sequencing to judge whether each TCR beta V gene segment behaved as functional or pseudogenic. Among the roughly 400 genotyped donors, roughly 80% belonged to the genetic ancestry cluster associated with self-reported Caucasian donors. In a later genetic analysis, genome-wide SNP genotypes for about three fifths of the roughly 670 donors were used, and that subset was treated as a discovery cohort. The study aimed to test whether cataloging public T cell receptors could reveal signatures of past pathogen exposure. The T cell repertoires of some 700 subjects were profiled by immunosequencing and related to cytomegalovirus serostatus. To predict cytomegalovirus infection status, the study combined high-throughput TCR immunosequencing, statistical association of individual TCRs with disease status, and machine learning. An early release covering about 600 HLA-typed donors comprised 250 to 350 gigabases of sequencing data and approximately 80 million unique TCR sequences. The number of donors typed differed by locus, with roughly 629-640 for A, B, C, DRB1 and DQB1, roughly 520 for DQA1, 600 to 610 for DPA1, and around 460 for DPB1. Class I and class II HLA loci were covered by the typing at four-digit resolution. Because of strong linkage in the cohort, roughly five DR-DQ haplotypes were treated as single units for association and clustering. Among approximately 370 genotyped donors of the cohort, an average of about 240,000 unique TCR beta nucleotide sequences was sequenced per donor, of which about 19% were non-productive. Every discovery cohort repertoire had been produced on one sequencing platform. Rather than drawing on any new phenotypic data, the later analysis identified candidate immune exposures from TCR beta sequences and the way those sequences occurred across donors. Donor age, sex, ethnicity and CMV serostatus were compiled together with the repertoire data. Beyond this particular receptor, the publication reports: In a later analysis, 16,951 TCR beta sequences were associated with specific HLA alleles at a false discovery rate of 0.05. Correlated functional status among segregating V segments might be attributable to linkage disequilibrium, but an unknown experimental factor could not be ruled out. Approximately 16 rarely observed V segments, including chromosome 9 orphons, were excluded from the earlier analysis of approximately 600 of the donors because counts were too low. In a later genetic analysis, fewer N-insertions in productive TCRs were reported among donors in an Asian-associated ancestry cluster than the roughly 700-donor mean. Compared with equally common non-associated chains, HLA-associated TCR beta chains in a later analysis were more clonally expanded and had lower generation probabilities. The study listed 164 TCR beta chains as associated with cytomegalovirus. While some public TCRs were present in many individuals, most TCR sequences turned up only very rarely across donors. Broadly in line with IMGT annotations, most TCR beta V segments showed up in productive rearrangements about 90% or about 30% of the time in an earlier analysis of 450 to 750 of the donors. In vitro tests confirmed that three of the cytomegalovirus-associated TCR beta chains recognize cytomegalovirus antigens. Because HLA typing was unavailable for some donors at each locus, only the typed subset was used in association tests. Sequencing depth was assumed to be roughly uniform across donors in the presence/absence analyses, though that assumption may not hold. A further reported finding was that TCR beta sequences accurately predicted the HLA-A and HLA-B alleles for most subjects in the first cohort. A later genetic analysis associated a missense DCLRE1C variant with V-gene and J-gene trimming of TCR beta chains, and an independent cohort replicated the association. In both the original and validation cohorts, the classifier was reported to diagnose cytomegalovirus status with high specificity and sensitivity. When HLA alleles, especially DR and DQ, strongly co-occurred, attributing TCR associations to individual alleles was difficult. Several of the top co-occurrence clusters appeared to be linked to parvovirus B19, influenza, CMV and Epstein-Barr virus, according to a later analysis. In a later analysis, TCR association rates were found to vary across HLA loci, with the most associated TCRs seen for DRB1 alleles and the fewest for HLA-C alleles. Only TCR beta chains were sequenced in this cohort, and the absence of alpha or paired-chain data limited detectable features. A cluster of highly shared sequence variants was judged likely to be a technical artifact of the sequencing pipeline. According to the authors, the approach could potentially be generalized to other disease states and immunological phenotypes. A later analysis found that most CMV-associated TCR beta chains appeared HLA-restricted, with HLA associations seemingly driven largely by CMV exposure. CMV serostatus was the only immune exposure information available for the cohort.

Library preparation used the immunoSEQ multiplex PCR assay. The multiplex PCR relied on a mix of 60 forward primers for TCR Vbeta segments and 13 reverse primers for TCR Jbeta segments. The CDR3 region of rearranged TCR beta genes was amplified from genomic DNA by a multiplex PCR assay. The Illumina HiSeq System was used to sequence the amplified TCR beta libraries as 87-base-pair reads. As for the authors' bioinformatics: Across the roughly 640 repertoires, a later analysis counted some 81 million unique TCR beta chains, roughly 11 million of which were shared by at least two donors. Raw reads were error-corrected and collapsed into unique sequences with a nearest-neighbor algorithm that merged closely related sequences to remove PCR and sequencing errors. Alignment of CDR3 sequences to IMGT reference sequences was used to assign V, D and J gene segments. For a sequence to be retained, a match of at least six nucleotides was required to both a V gene segment and a J gene segment. Rearrangements were classified as productive when the CDR3 lacked stop codons and remained in frame with V and J, and all other rearrangements were classified as non-productive. CDR3 was defined by IMGT convention, running from the second conserved V-encoded cysteine to the conserved J-encoded phenylalanine. The earlier analysis of about 500 of the donors excluded sequences that lacked an unambiguous match to a single V gene segment. An earlier analysis of almost 600 of the donors classified V segments as functional when productive rearrangements were above 56.7% and as segregating when the standard deviation between donors was above 5%. A statistical classification framework was built to diagnose cytomegalovirus status from the catalog of TCR beta chain sequences. In a later analysis, V and J genes were assigned by comparing TCR nucleotide sequences against IMGT/GENE-DB human TR gene sequences. In a later analysis, CDR3 sequences and most-parsimonious VDJ recombination scenarios were assigned using the TCRdist pipeline. In a later analysis, each TCR beta chain was defined by its CDR3 amino acid sequence together with its V-gene family, and reads lacking a unique V-gene family were excluded. A later analysis removed several hundred highly shared, low-generation-probability nucleotide sequences to deal with suspected cross-contamination and a sequencing artifact. In a later analysis, a clonal expansion index was calculated for each public chain from normalized within-repertoire ranks of inferred template counts. In a later analysis, generation probabilities were computed with a VDJ recombination model fitted to out-of-frame rearrangements, and the resulting probabilities were checked against IGoR. Hypergeometric tests were used in a later analysis to score TCR-TCR, TCR-HLA and TCR-CMV co-occurrence, with a repertoire-size bias correction applied to the TCR pairs. In a later analysis, false discovery rates were estimated by permuting HLA or CMV assignments 20 times. A later analysis grouped co-occurring TCRs with DBSCAN, adding TCRdist sequence similarity when clustering within HLA-allele-positive subsets. Repertoires with fewer than 30,000 or more than 120,000 public chains were left out of co-occurrence clustering, as were about five repertoires with anomalous nucleotide sharing. TCRdb re-hosts the immuneACCESS table, in-frame sequences only. Its copies lack some clones; in the studies checked, an unresolved V gene accounts for under half of them, and the cause for the rest is not known. The D gene and trimming were derived from the DNA, and the V and J assignments and clone size from that table. Counted in this sample were some 120,000 clones; roughly 74% of them appeared once. The ten largest clonotypes hold approximately 6.4% of the sample.

The cohort was made up of under 800 healthy bone marrow donors. All cohort members were sampled while nominally healthy, although unrecorded immune exposures were likely present. The donor tested CMV seropositive and was one of the 289 seropositive cohort members. A peripheral blood sample was collected from each donor, and TCR beta sequencing was performed on peripheral blood mononuclear cells. The Qiagen DNeasy Blood Extraction Kit was used to extract genomic DNA from the blood cell samples. On this clone itself: What antigen it recognizes has not been identified. No base-level quality is on record; no much larger clone is a single base apart.

The receptor was derived from a woman in her forties or fifties in good health and CMV-seropositive. Sequencing input: PBMCs.

The sequence in DNA is TGTGCCAGTAGTCCGGACATCTCGCCCCAGCATTTT. This is translated as CASSPDISPQHF. The rearrangement joined TRBV19 to TRBJ1-5, with a tentative D gene TRBD1 over 5 matching bases. From the germline V gene (reference sequence), CDR1 is LNHDA and CDR2 is SQIVND. Reading from cysteine to phenylalanine, the CDR3 counts 12 amino acids. CDR3 DNA only is kept here, 36 bases in frame from base 1. Between the V and J ends, shortened by 5 bases and 9 bases respectively, the junction contains 11 bases.